The source of this T cell receptor (beta chain) is a study of molecular identifiers for immune sequencing clone quantification. Study background: Across replicate runs, RNA obtained from approximately 20,000 or 100,000 naive CD8 cells was divided into five, with four undergoing sequencing.

Previously published methods and listed TCR primers were used for the bulk TCR libraries. MiXCR was run by TCRdb on the PCR reads, yielding one entry per CDR3 protein. The sample yields 60,000 to 70,000 distinct CDR3 sequences, under 20% seen once. Input for naive CD8 libraries was about 18,000 to 1,000,000 sorted cells; the RNA fraction used was 10%, 30% or 50%. This CDR3 has 14 amino acids. V dropped 6 bases and J dropped 5 bases, with 14 bases sitting between them. CDR1 MNHEY and CDR2 SMNVEV come from the germline V gene (reference sequence). Concerning this clonotype itself: A single base separates this from a much larger clone, so it may be a read error.

Material for sequencing was naive CD8+ T cells from blood, with Jurkat cell RNA spiked in. Sample subset: FACS-sorted CD8+CD4-CCR7+CD45RA+ naive T cells. The genes are TRBV27 and TRBJ2-1, with a weak D call TRBD1 (6 bases). The clonotype originates from a human donor in good health. Some libraries in this study had Jurkat cell RNA spiked in. The CDR3 is CASSRGSFHNEQFF. CDR3 DNA: TGTGCCAGCAGCAGGGGTTCCTTCCACAATGAGCAGTTCTTC.